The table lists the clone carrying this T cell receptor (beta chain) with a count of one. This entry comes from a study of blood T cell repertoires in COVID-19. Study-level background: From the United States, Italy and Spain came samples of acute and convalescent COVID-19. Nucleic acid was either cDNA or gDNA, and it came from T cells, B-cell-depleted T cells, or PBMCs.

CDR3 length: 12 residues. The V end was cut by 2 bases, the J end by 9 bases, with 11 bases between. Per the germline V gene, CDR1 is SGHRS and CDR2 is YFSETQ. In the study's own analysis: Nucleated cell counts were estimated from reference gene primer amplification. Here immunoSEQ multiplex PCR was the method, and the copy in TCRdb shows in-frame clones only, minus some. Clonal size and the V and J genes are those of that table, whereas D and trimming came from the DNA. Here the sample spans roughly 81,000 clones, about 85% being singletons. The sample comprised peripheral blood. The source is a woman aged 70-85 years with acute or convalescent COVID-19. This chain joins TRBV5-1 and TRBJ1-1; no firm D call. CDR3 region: CASSLDSFQAFF. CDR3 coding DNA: TGCGCCAGCAGCTTAGACTCATTTCAAGCTTTCTTT.